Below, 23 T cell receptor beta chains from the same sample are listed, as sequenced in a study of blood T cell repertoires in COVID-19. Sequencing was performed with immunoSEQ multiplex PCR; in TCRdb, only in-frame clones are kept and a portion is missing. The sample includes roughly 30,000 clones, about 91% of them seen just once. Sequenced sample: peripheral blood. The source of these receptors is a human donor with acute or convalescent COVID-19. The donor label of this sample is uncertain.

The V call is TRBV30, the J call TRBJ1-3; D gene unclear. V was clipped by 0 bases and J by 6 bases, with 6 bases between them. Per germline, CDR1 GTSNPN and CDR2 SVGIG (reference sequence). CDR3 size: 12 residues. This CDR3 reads CAWSVFSNTIYF. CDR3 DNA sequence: TGTGCCTGGAGTGTCTTCTCAAACACCATATATTTT.

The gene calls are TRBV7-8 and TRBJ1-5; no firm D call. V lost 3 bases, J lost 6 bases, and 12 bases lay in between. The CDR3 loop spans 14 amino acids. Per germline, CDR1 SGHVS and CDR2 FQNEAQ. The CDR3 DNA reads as TGTGCCAGCAGCTTTGACCAGAGGAGTCAGCCCCAGCATTTT. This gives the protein CASSFDQRSQPQHF.

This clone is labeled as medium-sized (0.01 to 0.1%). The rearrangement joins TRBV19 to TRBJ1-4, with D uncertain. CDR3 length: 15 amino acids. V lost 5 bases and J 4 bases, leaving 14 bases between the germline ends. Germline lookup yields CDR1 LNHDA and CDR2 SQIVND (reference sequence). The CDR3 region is CASSPTAINNEKLFF. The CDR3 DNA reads TGTGCCAGTAGTCCAACCGCGATCAATAATGAAAAACTGTTTTTT.

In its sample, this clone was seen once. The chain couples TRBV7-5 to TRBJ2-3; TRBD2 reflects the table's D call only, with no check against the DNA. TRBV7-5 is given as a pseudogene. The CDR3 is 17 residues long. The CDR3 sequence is CARSFLGLAPLTDTQYF. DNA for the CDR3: TGTGCCAGAAGCTTCTTAGGACTAGCCCCTCTCACAGATACGCAGTATTTT.

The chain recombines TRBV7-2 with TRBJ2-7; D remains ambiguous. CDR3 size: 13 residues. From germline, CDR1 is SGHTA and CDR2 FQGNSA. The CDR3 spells CATSPAETYEQYF. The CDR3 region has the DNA TGTGCAACCAGCCCCGCAGAAACCTACGAGCAGTACTTC.

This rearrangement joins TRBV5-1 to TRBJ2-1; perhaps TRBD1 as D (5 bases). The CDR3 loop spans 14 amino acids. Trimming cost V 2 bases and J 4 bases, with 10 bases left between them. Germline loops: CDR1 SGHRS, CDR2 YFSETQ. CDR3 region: CASSLSPGYNEQFF. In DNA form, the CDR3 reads TGCGCCAGCAGCTTAAGTCCAGGGTACAATGAGCAGTTCTTC.

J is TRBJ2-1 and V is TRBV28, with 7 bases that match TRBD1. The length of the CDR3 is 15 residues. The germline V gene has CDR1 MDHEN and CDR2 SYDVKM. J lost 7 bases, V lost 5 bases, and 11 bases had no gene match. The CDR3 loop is CASSQPLTGRNEQFF. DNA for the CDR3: TGTGCCAGCAGTCAACCACTGACAGGGCGTAATGAGCAGTTCTTC.

CDR3 sequence (DNA): TGTGCCAGAAGCCCCAGTGGGACTAGCTCCTACGAGCAGTACTTC. Protein product: CARSPSGTSSYEQYF. This chain joins TRBV5-3 and TRBJ2-7; TRBD2 matches at 8 bases. TRBV5-3 is an open reading frame, and its role is uncertain. The CDR3 length is 15 residues. The ends lost 4 bases at V and 0 bases at J; junction bases unmatched: 6.

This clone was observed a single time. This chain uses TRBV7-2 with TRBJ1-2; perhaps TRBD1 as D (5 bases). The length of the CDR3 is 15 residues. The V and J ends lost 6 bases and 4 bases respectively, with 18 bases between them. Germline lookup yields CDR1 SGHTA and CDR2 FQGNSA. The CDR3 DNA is TGTGCCAGCAGACCCGGGGGGTCTGCGAGCTATGGCTACACCTTC. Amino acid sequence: CASRPGGSASYGYTF.

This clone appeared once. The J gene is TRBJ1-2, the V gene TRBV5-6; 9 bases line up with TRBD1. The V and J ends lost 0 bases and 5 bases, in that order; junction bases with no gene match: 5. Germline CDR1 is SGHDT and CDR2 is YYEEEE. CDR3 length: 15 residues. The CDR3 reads CASSLGGQGGYGYTF. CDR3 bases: TGTGCCAGCAGCTTGGGGGGACAGGGTGGGTATGGCTACACCTTC.

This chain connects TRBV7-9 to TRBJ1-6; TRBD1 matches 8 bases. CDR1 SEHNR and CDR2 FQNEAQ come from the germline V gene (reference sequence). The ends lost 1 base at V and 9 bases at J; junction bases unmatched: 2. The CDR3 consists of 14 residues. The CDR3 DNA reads TGTGCCAGCAGCTTAGGGACAGGGACTTCACCCCTCCACTTT. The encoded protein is CASSLGTGTSPLHF.

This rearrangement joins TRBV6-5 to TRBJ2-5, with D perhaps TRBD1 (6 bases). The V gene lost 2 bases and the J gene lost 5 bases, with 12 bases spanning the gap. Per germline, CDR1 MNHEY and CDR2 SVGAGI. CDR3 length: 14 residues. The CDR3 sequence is CASSYHREFETQYF. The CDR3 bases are TGTGCCAGCAGTTACCACAGGGAGTTTGAGACCCAGTACTTC.

In nucleotides, the CDR3 is TGTGCCAGCAGCTTACAGACAGGGGTGGGCAATGAGCAGTTCTTC. Its translation: CASSLQTGVGNEQFF. The V and J genes are TRBV5-4 and TRBJ2-1; 8 bases map to TRBD1. The CDR3 consists of 15 residues. Germline CDR1 reads SGHNT; CDR2 reads YYREEE (reference sequence). V dropped 2 bases and J dropped 6; count of bases not matched to a gene: 7.

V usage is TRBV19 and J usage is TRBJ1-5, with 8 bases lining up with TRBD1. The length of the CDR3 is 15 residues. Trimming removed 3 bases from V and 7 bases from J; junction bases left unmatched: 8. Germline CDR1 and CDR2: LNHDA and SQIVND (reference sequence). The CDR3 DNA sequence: TGTGCCAGTAGTATTCTACAGGGGGGGAGGCAGCCCCAGCATTTT. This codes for CASSILQGGRQPQHF.

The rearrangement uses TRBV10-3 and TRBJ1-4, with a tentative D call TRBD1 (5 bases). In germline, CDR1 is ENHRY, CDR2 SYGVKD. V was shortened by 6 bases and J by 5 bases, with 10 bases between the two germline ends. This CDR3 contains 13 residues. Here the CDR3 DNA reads TGTGCCATCAGATTCAGGGAAAATGAAAAACTGTTTTTT. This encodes CAIRFRENEKLFF.

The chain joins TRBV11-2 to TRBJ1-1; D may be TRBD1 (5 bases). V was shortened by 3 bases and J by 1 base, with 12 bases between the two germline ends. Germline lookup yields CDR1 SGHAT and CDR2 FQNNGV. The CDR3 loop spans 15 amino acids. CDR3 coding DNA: TGTGCCAGCAGCTTGCAGGGCCGGGCGAACACTGAAGCTTTCTTT. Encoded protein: CASSLQGRANTEAFF.

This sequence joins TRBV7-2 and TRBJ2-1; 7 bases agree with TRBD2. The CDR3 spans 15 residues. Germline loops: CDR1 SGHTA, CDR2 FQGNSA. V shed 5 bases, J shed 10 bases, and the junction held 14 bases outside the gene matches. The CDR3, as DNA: TGTGCCAGCAGCAAAGCGGGACGGGGATCGGGCGAGCAGTTCTTC. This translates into CASSKAGRGSGEQFF.

The CDR3 sequence is CASRAGQGGGQPQHF. In DNA form, the CDR3 reads TGTGCCAGCAGAGCGGGACAGGGTGGGGGTCAGCCCCAGCATTTT. This chain joins TRBV7-2 and TRBJ1-5, with 9 bases aligning to TRBD1. V lost 6 bases and J lost 6; bases outside the gene matches: 9. Looked up from germline, CDR1 is SGHTA and CDR2 is FQGNSA. This CDR3 is built from 15 residues.

CDR3 DNA sequence: TGTGCCAGCAGCTTACCCGGGAATTCACCCCTCCACTTT. Amino acids: CASSLPGNSPLHF. The rearrangement uses TRBV7-9 and TRBJ1-6; D not certain. V was cut by 2 bases and J by 7 bases, with 6 bases left in between. This CDR3 contains 13 residues. CDR1 is SEHNR, CDR2 FQNEAQ, per germline (reference sequence).

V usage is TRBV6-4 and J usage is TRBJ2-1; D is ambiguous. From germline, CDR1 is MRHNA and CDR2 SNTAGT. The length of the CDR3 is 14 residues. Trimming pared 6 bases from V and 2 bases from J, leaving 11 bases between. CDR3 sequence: CASRVDSAYNEQFF. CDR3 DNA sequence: TGTGCCAGCAGGGTTGACTCTGCCTACAATGAGCAGTTCTTC.

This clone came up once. CDR3 in amino acids: CASSSGTGRNQPQHF. The DNA for the CDR3 is TGCGCCAGCAGCTCGGGGACAGGGAGGAATCAGCCCCAGCATTTT. V usage is TRBV5-1 and J usage is TRBJ1-5, with TRBD1 matching 9 bases. V lost 3 bases and J lost 4; bases outside the gene matches: 5. The CDR3 loop spans 15 amino acids. Germline V lookup: CDR1 SGHRS, CDR2 YFSETQ. Together with reference TRBV5-1 and TRBJ1-5, the CDR3 gives the full variable domain: KAGVTQTPRYLIKTRGQQVTLSCSPISGHRSVSWYQQTPGQGLQFLFEYFSETQRNKGNFPGRFSGRQFSNSRSEMNVSTLELGDSALYLCASSSGTGRNQPQHFGDGTRLSIL.

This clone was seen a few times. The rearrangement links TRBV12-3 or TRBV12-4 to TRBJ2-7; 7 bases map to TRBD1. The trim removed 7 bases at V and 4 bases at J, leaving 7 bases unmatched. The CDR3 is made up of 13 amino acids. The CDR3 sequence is CASKLDRRYEQYF. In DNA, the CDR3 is TGTGCCAGCAAACTGGACAGGAGGTACGAGCAGTACTTC.

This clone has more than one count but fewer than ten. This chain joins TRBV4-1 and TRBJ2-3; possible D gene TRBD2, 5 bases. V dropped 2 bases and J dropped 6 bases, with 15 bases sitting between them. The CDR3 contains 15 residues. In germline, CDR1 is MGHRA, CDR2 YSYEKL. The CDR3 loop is CASSQQERGKDTQYF. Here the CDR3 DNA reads TGCGCCAGCAGCCAACAGGAACGGGGAAAGGATACGCAGTATTTT.